The 5 T cell receptor beta chains below were found in one sample sequenced in a study of blood T cell repertoires in COVID-19. Clones were sequenced by immunoSEQ multiplex PCR, and TCRdb holds only the in-frame ones, with some missing. Of 150,000 to 200,000 clones in the sample, about nine tenths are singletons; the top ten hold approximately 0.5%. Sequencing used peripheral blood. Receptors originate from a middle-aged man with acute or convalescent COVID-19.

The chain has TRBV15 and TRBJ1-1, with TRBD1 matching over 10 bases. Trimming took 8 bases from V and 1 from J; bases not matched to a gene: 10. The CDR3 covers 16 residues. Germline values: CDR1 LNHNV, CDR2 YYDKDF (reference sequence). CDR3 DNA: TGTGCCACCTCTGTGGACAGGGGGTTACCGAACACTGAAGCTTTCTTT. It is translated as CATSVDRGLPNTEAFF.

This chain joins TRBV28 and TRBJ2-4; a weak D match, TRBD2 (7 bases). The germline V gene encodes CDR1 MDHEN and CDR2 SYDVKM. There are 13 residues in the CDR3. Trimming pared 7 bases from V and 9 bases from J, leaving 16 bases between. Here the CDR3 DNA reads TGTGCCAGCACCTGGGGGGGCGGAAGCATTCAGTACTTC. Protein product: CASTWGGGSIQYF.

Written as DNA, the CDR3 is TGTGCCAGCATACGAGAGGGGGGGGGCCCTTATAGTGGCAATCAGCCCCAGCATTTT. Translated: CASIREGGGPYSGNQPQHF. The chain couples TRBV28 to TRBJ1-5, with D possibly being TRBD1 (6 bases). The V end was cut by 7 bases, the J end by 2 bases, with 27 bases between. The germline V gene has CDR1 MDHEN and CDR2 SYDVKM. The CDR3 sequence is 19 residues long.

The chain is built from TRBV20-1 and TRBJ1-2; 8 bases match TRBD1. CDR3 length: 11 residues. Germline V lookup: CDR1 DFQATT, CDR2 SNEGSKA (reference sequence). The CDR3 here is CRPTGDYGYTF. The CDR3 nucleotides are TGCAGACCGACAGGGGACTATGGCTACACCTTC.

The chain couples TRBV19 to TRBJ1-5, with D perhaps matching TRBD1 (6 bases). The germline CDR1 and CDR2 sequences are LNHDA and SQIVND (reference sequence). V gave up 9 bases and J gave up 3 bases, with 27 bases separating them. The CDR3 contains 18 residues. CDR3 amino acids: CASSRGGQGLMINQPQHF. DNA for the CDR3: TGTGCCAGCTCCCGCGGGGGGCAGGGTTTAATGATCAATCAGCCCCAGCATTTT.